Listed here are 9 T cell receptor beta chains from one sample, sequenced in a study of blood T cell repertoires in COVID-19. Sequencing used immunoSEQ multiplex PCR; TCRdb keeps in-frame clones, though not all of them. This sample has around 390,000 clones; about 87% occur once, and the top ten carry approximately 9.3%. Sequenced input: PBMCs or T cells enriched from blood (not recorded which). The receptor source for this set is a woman in her forties or fifties who had recovered from COVID-19.

This clone was found once. The chain carries TRBV7-9 and TRBJ1-1; possible D gene TRBD1, 5 bases. Germline lookup yields CDR1 SEHNR and CDR2 FQNEAQ (reference sequence). The CDR3 covers 12 residues. Trimming left V 5 bases short and J 7 bases short, with 11 bases between. CDR3 sequence: CASSRQPNEAFF. CDR3 DNA sequence: TGTGCCAGCAGCCGACAGCCGAATGAAGCTTTCTTT. Variable domain in full (rest from reference TRBV7-9 and TRBJ1-1): DTGVSQNPRHKITKRGQNVTFRCDPISEHNRLYWYRQTLGQGPEFLTYFQNEAQLEKSRLLSDRFSAERPKGSFSTLEIQRTEQGDSAMYLCASSRQPNEAFFGQGTRLTVV.

The chain combines TRBV28 with TRBJ1-3; unclear D gene. There are 15 residues in the CDR3. The V gene lost 1 base and the J gene lost 2 bases, with 9 bases spanning the gap. Germline-derived CDR1 and CDR2 are MDHEN and SYDVKM. In DNA form, the CDR3 reads TGTGCCAGCAGTTTATTGTCAGGCCCTGGAAACACCATATATTTT. This codes for CASSLLSGPGNTIYF.

This clone has only a few counts. The genes are TRBV28 and TRBJ1-3; unclear D gene. Trimming removed 3 bases at V and 4 bases at J, with 16 bases between. Germline CDR1 reads MDHEN; CDR2 reads SYDVKM. The CDR3 runs 16 residues. The CDR3 DNA follows: TGTGCCAGCAGTTTTGCCCTCCAGGTATCGGGAAACACCATATATTTT. It is translated as CASSFALQVSGNTIYF. Combining the CDR3 with reference TRBV28 and TRBJ1-3 gives the whole variable domain DVKVTQSSRYLVKRTGEKVFLECVQDMDHENMFWYRQDPGLGLRLIYFSYDVKMKEKGDIPEGYSVSREKKERFSLILESASTNQTSMYLCASSFALQVSGNTIYFGEGSWLTVV.

This clone came up a few times. V and J are TRBV28 and TRBJ1-2; D is undetermined. Looked up from germline, CDR1 is MDHEN and CDR2 is SYDVKM. V lost 6 bases to trimming and J lost 8 bases, with 16 bases between them. The CDR3 is 13 residues long. CDR3: CASSPTGFVGYTF. In DNA, the CDR3 is TGTGCCAGCAGCCCGACGGGGTTCGTCGGCTACACCTTC.

The chain joins TRBV6-5 to TRBJ1-1; D is perhaps TRBD1 (5 bases). CDR3 size: 15 residues. Germline V gene sequence: CDR1 MNHEY, CDR2 SVGAGI. Trimming left V 0 bases short and J 3 bases short, with 11 bases between. The CDR3 bases are TGTGCCAGCAGTTACTCGCGCAGGGCTGACACTGAAGCTTTCTTT. Protein: CASSYSRRADTEAFF.

The J gene is TRBJ2-7, the V gene TRBV29-1, with D perhaps matching TRBD1 (6 bases). Germline CDR1 reads SQVTM; CDR2 reads ANQGSEA. CDR3 length: 14 amino acids. Trimming took 1 base from V and 2 from J, leaving 12 bases between them. Here the CDR3 reads CSVEAGTTTYEQYF. As DNA, the CDR3 is TGCAGCGTTGAAGCGGGGACAACCACCTACGAGCAGTACTTC.

The table lists this clone with a count of one. The J gene is TRBJ1-2, the V gene TRBV10-1; 11 positions agree with TRBD1. This CDR3 has 14 amino acids. Trimming took 2 bases from V and 6 from J; bases not matched to a gene: 2. Germline assignment: CDR1 WNHNN and CDR2 SYGVQD (reference sequence). CDR3 nucleotides: TGCGCCAGCAGTGAGACGGGACAGGGGGATGGCTACACCTTC. This sequence encodes CASSETGQGDGYTF.

This clone came up once. The chain uses TRBV7-6 and TRBJ1-3; possible D gene TRBD1, 5 bases. V lost 1 base, J lost 0 bases, and 13 bases lay in between. Germline V gene sequence: CDR1 SGHVS, CDR2 FNYEAQ. The CDR3 covers 17 residues. This CDR3 is CASSLGYQGTSGNTIYF. CDR3 coding DNA: TGTGCCAGCAGCTTAGGATACCAGGGAACCTCTGGAAACACCATATATTTT. Looking up the rest from reference TRBV7-6 and TRBJ1-3 gives the full variable domain: GAGVSQSPRYKVTKRGQDVALRCDPISGHVSLYWYRQALGQGPEFLTYFNYEAQQDKSGLPNDRFSAERPEGSISTLTIQRTEQRDSAMYRCASSLGYQGTSGNTIYFGEGSWLTVV.

This chain links TRBV9 with TRBJ2-3, with D perhaps TRBD1 (6 bases). Trimming took off 1 base at V and 4 bases at J, with 16 bases between the two ends. The CDR3 consists of 16 residues. The V gene's germline CDR1 is SGDLS and CDR2 YYNGEE. CDR3 protein: CASSVSSGAMADTQYF. The CDR3 DNA is TGTGCCAGCAGCGTATCGTCAGGGGCTATGGCAGATACGCAGTATTTT.